The T cell receptor beta chain under discussion was sequenced for a study of blood T cell repertoires in COVID-19. Study overall: The United States, Italy and Spain supplied acute and convalescent COVID-19 samples.

Method: immunoSEQ multiplex PCR; TCRdb's copy keeps in-frame clones and lacks some. Here the sample spans under 150,000 clones, 81% being singletons. The germline V gene encodes CDR1 SGHNT and CDR2 YYREEE (reference sequence). The CDR3 contains 14 residues. Trimming cost V 5 bases and J 4 bases; bases outside gene matches: 3. The chain combines TRBV5-4 with TRBJ2-7, with 13 bases fitting TRBD2. The TCR sequence derives from a woman in her sixties or seventies with active or convalescent COVID-19. The source material was peripheral blood. This CDR3 is CASSRTSGSYEQYF. As DNA, the CDR3 is TGTGCCAGCAGTCGGACTAGCGGGAGTTACGAGCAGTACTTC.